A single TCR beta chain is shown here with its context. This clonotype came up many times. It lacks a known antigen. Per-base quality was not reported, and no clone a single base away is much larger than it. This record belongs to a study of spatial heterogeneity in lung cancer (dated by TCRdb to between 2018 and 2021). About the full investigation: Beta-chain transcripts were consistently detected in greater numbers than alpha-chain transcripts, which likely reflected higher beta-chain transcript abundance. In the raw uncorrected reads, each unique combination of TCR and UMI appeared on average more than ten times. The study quantitatively compared TCR alpha and beta repertoires across multiple tumor regions, matched nontumor lung and blood in non-small cell lung cancer. TCR repertoire features were related to nonsynonymous mutation counts determined by whole-exome sequencing of tumor tissue. Both alpha and beta chains were TCR-sequenced in roughly 200 tumor regions, about 64 matched nontumor lung samples and roughly 50 PBMC samples obtained at surgery.

Library preparation used 5' RACE. The data were produced on a NextSeq 500. To allow correction of PCR and sequencing errors, the TCR library protocol tagged every TCR cDNA molecule with a unique molecular identifier. The original methods were these. TCR identification, UMI-based error correction and CDR3 extraction were all carried out with Decombinator tools. TCRs above a frequency of 2 per 1,000, corresponding to the top 1% of the tumor frequency distribution, were defined as expanded. Renyi diversity was calculated using the R vegan package after each repertoire was subsampled 100 times to 5,000 TCRs. CDR3 similarity networks were constructed using string-kernel similarity of amino acid triplets, with links drawn between CDR3s whose pairwise similarity was above 0.82. In TCRdb, the public reads were trimmed at Q25 with fastp and aligned with MiXCR, with productive beta chains retained. Rows with a matching CDR3 protein are joined into one entry that keeps the most common DNA and genes. TCRdb, not the authors, supplied the V and J calls. The sample data list 20,000 to 25,000 distinct CDR3 sequences, and 4.6% of these were observed just once. Jointly, the top ten make up over 30% of the sample.

Here is what the overall study found, with its caveats: Additional single-cell paired TCR alpha and beta sequencing was considered necessary to confirm, at a functional level, the hypothesis that regional TCRs recognize regional mutations. Ubiquitous expanded tumor TCRs were found in blood more often at tumor resection than at routine follow-up.

This specimen's time point label, interpreted: sample taken at primary tumor resection. Without any cell sorting, TCR sequencing was performed on whole RNA extracted either from tumor and nontumor lung tissue or from cryopreserved PBMC samples. Donors were 72 patients with early-stage, untreated non-small cell lung cancer from the lung TRACERx cohort. Patients were selected for TCR sequencing only if sufficient RNA was available from at least two tumor regions. The sample was PBMCs, taken at surgery. The receptor comes from a male donor with early-stage non-small cell lung cancer.

The CDR3 amino acid sequence is: CASRPAGVSNQPQHF. The DNA sequence is given as TGTGCCAGCAGGCCCGCTGGGGTCAGCAATCAGCCCCAGCATTTT. The chain is made from TRBV28 and TRBJ1-5; no D segment can be confidently identified. Deletion took 6 bases off V and 1 base off J, with a span of 13 bases between the germline ends. The germline V gene sets CDR1 to MDHEN and CDR2 to SYDVKM. There are 15 amino acids in the CDR3, from cysteine to phenylalanine inclusive. Here the CDR3 DNA is all that survives: 45 bases in frame from base 1.